Following are 22 T cell receptor beta chains from one sample sequenced in a study of T cell changes during pregnancy in multiple sclerosis. Sequencing was performed with immunoSEQ multiplex PCR; in TCRdb, only in-frame clones are kept and a portion is missing. The table has some 110,000 clones, approximately 90% seen once. The source was peripheral blood, collected in the third trimester of pregnancy. All receptors derive from a female donor with multiple sclerosis, enrolled in a pregnancy study.

The chain has TRBV9 and TRBJ2-7, with D possibly matching TRBD2 (6 bases). Germline V gives CDR1 SGDLS, CDR2 YYNGEE. The V and J ends lost 4 bases and 3 bases respectively, with 14 bases between them. CDR3 length equals 14 residues. In nucleotides, the CDR3 is TGTGCCAGCAGCTTAGGTAGTAGCGGCTACGAGCAGTACTTC. Its protein is CASSLGSSGYEQYF.

The gene calls are TRBV6-5 and TRBJ1-2; D unresolved. The CDR3 consists of 15 residues. Trimming removed 2 bases at V and 4 bases at J, with 14 bases between. Germline CDR1 and CDR2: MNHEY and SVGAGI. The CDR3 coding sequence is TGTGCCAGCAGTTACGCGCAAGAGGCATTCTATGGCTACACCTTC. It yields the protein CASSYAQEAFYGYTF.

This clone showed up just once. The J gene is TRBJ2-1, the V gene TRBV27; D is perhaps TRBD2 (5 bases). Per the germline V gene, CDR1 is MNHEY and CDR2 is SMNVEV (reference sequence). Trimming removed 3 bases at V and 0 bases at J, with 12 bases between. There are 16 residues in the CDR3. In DNA, the CDR3 is TGTGCCAGCAGTTTGTTTGGCGGAGGCTCCTACAATGAGCAGTTCTTC. This codes for CASSLFGGGSYNEQFF.

The genes are TRBV7-9 and TRBJ2-5, with TRBD2 as a possible D gene (7 bases). The CDR3 has 17 amino acids. Germline lookup yields CDR1 SEHNR and CDR2 FQNEAQ (reference sequence). Trimming cost V 6 bases and J 5 bases, with 25 bases left between them. CDR3 residues: CASRGQVGREAGETQYF. CDR3 coding DNA: TGTGCCAGCAGGGGACAAGTTGGCCGGGAGGCAGGGGAGACCCAGTACTTC.

The rearrangement links TRBV7-9 to TRBJ2-3; 13 nucleotides line up with TRBD2. With 0 bases clipped from V and 2 bases from J, the junction kept 2 bases outside the gene matches. Germline values: CDR1 SEHNR, CDR2 FQNEAQ (reference sequence). This CDR3 region has 17 residues. For the CDR3, the DNA is TGTGCCAGCAGCTTAGCACTAGCGGGAGGGTTCACAGATACGCAGTATTTT. It is translated as CASSLALAGGFTDTQYF.

The count of this clone is one. The chain carries TRBV11-3 and TRBJ2-2; D is uncertain. The germline V gene encodes CDR1 SGHNT and CDR2 YENEEA. The CDR3 runs to 16 residues. V dropped 5 bases and J dropped 1 base, with 14 bases sitting between them. In DNA, the CDR3 is TGTGCCAGCAGCCCCCTCCCAGGAAAGAACACCGGGGAGCTGTTTTTT. The encoded protein is CASSPLPGKNTGELFF.

The J gene is TRBJ1-6, the V gene TRBV5-4; 8 positions match TRBD1. Germline assignment: CDR1 SGHNT and CDR2 YYREEE (reference sequence). The V segment lost 1 base and the J segment 8 bases; nucleotides outside the gene matches: 11. CDR3 size: 17 residues. CDR3 coding DNA: TGTGCCAGCAGCTTGTCTATGACAGGGGAAACCTATTCACCCCTCCACTTT. Its protein product is CASSLSMTGETYSPLHF.

This chain joins TRBV7-8 and TRBJ2-7, with D tentatively TRBD1 (6 bases). Trimming cost V 5 bases and J 3 bases, with 20 bases left between them. The CDR3 length is 16 residues. Looked up from germline, CDR1 is SGHVS and CDR2 is FQNEAQ. DNA of the CDR3: TGTGCCAGCAGCAAAGCCGGACAGTCCAGTCTCTACGAGCAGTACTTC. Translation: CASSKAGQSSLYEQYF.

V usage is TRBV5-1 and J usage is TRBJ2-2, with 7 nucleotides matching TRBD1. J gave up 2 bases and V 2 bases, and 6 bases lay outside the gene matches. CDR1 and CDR2 from the germline V gene are SGHRS and YFSETQ. The CDR3 sequence is 16 residues long. The CDR3 protein is CASSFSGTVNTGELFF. In DNA, the CDR3 is TGCGCCAGCAGCTTCTCCGGGACAGTCAACACCGGGGAGCTGTTTTTT. The whole variable domain, filled in from reference TRBV5-1 and TRBJ2-2, reads KAGVTQTPRYLIKTRGQQVTLSCSPISGHRSVSWYQQTPGQGLQFLFEYFSETQRNKGNFPGRFSGRQFSNSRSEMNVSTLELGDSALYLCASSFSGTVNTGELFFGEGSRLTVL.

The V and J genes are TRBV6-6 and TRBJ2-7; 10 nucleotides match TRBD2. This CDR3 spans 15 amino acids. V shed 4 bases and J 6 bases; nucleotides not matched to a gene: 9. Germline CDR1 reads MNHNY; CDR2 reads SVGAGI (reference sequence). The DNA for the CDR3 is TGTGCCAGCAGTTTACGGACTAGCGGCAGTGCCGAGCAGTACTTC. Translating gives CASSLRTSGSAEQYF.

This sequence joins TRBV6-1 and TRBJ2-1; a weak D match, TRBD1 (5 bases). CDR1 and CDR2 (germline): MNHNS, SASEGT. This CDR3 comprises 13 residues. Trimming shortened V by 6 bases and J by 9 bases, and 15 bases separated the two germline ends. The CDR3 sequence: CASSPGQGTEQFF. Here the CDR3 DNA reads TGTGCCAGCAGCCCCGGGCAGGGCACTGAGCAGTTCTTC.

The V and J genes are TRBV27 and TRBJ1-4; 8 bases fit TRBD1. V was clipped by 5 bases and J by 7 bases; unmatched bases: 9. Germline values: CDR1 MNHEY, CDR2 SMNVEV (reference sequence). The CDR3 covers 15 residues. The CDR3 DNA sequence: TGTGCCAGCAGTCCCCCGGGACAGGAGATTGAAAAACTGTTTTTT. Its protein is CASSPPGQEIEKLFF.

The chain couples TRBV4-1 to TRBJ2-7, with D hard to call. In germline, CDR1 is MGHRA, CDR2 YSYEKL. CDR3 size: 14 residues. The V gene lost 0 bases and the J gene lost 7 bases, with 13 bases spanning the gap. The DNA for the CDR3 is TGCGCCAGCAGCCAAGATTTTCCCACTACGGAGCAGTACTTC. It encodes CASSQDFPTTEQYF.

V gene TRBV4-1 combines with J gene TRBJ1-1; D is undetermined. V was shortened by 3 bases and J by 2 bases, with 16 bases between the two germline ends. Germline V gene sequence: CDR1 MGHRA, CDR2 YSYEKL. The CDR3 contains 16 residues. The CDR3 DNA is TGCGCCAGCAGCCATGCCTTTGAGAGTTATAACACTGAAGCTTTCTTT. This encodes CASSHAFESYNTEAFF.

The V and J genes are TRBV9 and TRBJ1-2; D might be TRBD1 (5 bases). This CDR3 contains 13 residues. The V gene lost 2 bases and the J gene lost 5 bases, with 10 bases spanning the gap. CDR1 and CDR2 from the germline V gene are SGDLS and YYNGEE. The CDR3 here is CASSVTGSYGYTF. CDR3 bases: TGTGCCAGCAGCGTCACAGGTTCGTATGGCTACACCTTC. The whole variable domain, filled in from reference TRBV9 and TRBJ1-2, reads DSGVTQTPKHLITATGQRVTLRCSPRSGDLSVYWYQQSLDQGLQFLIQYYNGEERAKGNILERFSAQQFPDLHSELNLSSLELGDSALYFCASSVTGSYGYTFGSGTRLTVV.

The chain links TRBV28 to TRBJ1-2, with unresolved D. This CDR3 is 12 amino acids long. CDR1 is MDHEN, CDR2 SYDVKM, per germline. The germline V and J ends were trimmed by 6 bases and 4 bases, with 9 bases remaining between them. The CDR3 loop is CASRPTSYGYTF. The DNA of the CDR3 is TGTGCCAGCAGACCTACTTCCTATGGCTACACCTTC.

The rearrangement uses TRBV6-5 and TRBJ1-6; D possibly corresponds to TRBD1 (5 bases). The CDR3 runs 13 residues. From germline, CDR1 is MNHEY and CDR2 SVGAGI. The V gene lost 6 bases and the J gene lost 13 bases, with 16 bases spanning the gap. Written as DNA, the CDR3 is TGTGCCAGCAGGCGACAGCAGGCCGGCCCCCTCCACTTT. Amino acid sequence: CASRRQQAGPLHF.

The chain couples TRBV25-1 to TRBJ2-1; possible D gene TRBD1, 6 bases. CDR3 length equals 18 residues. V lost 4 bases, J lost 0 bases, and 19 bases lay in between. Germline loops: CDR1 MGHDK, CDR2 SYGVNS. The CDR3 DNA reads as TGTGCCAGCAGTGGACCCACCGGGACATCGAGCTCCTACAATGAGCAGTTCTTC. Its translation: CASSGPTGTSSSYNEQFF.

The V call is TRBV20-1, the J call TRBJ1-4; D not certain. The CDR3 spans 11 residues. V lost 3 bases to trimming and J lost 8 bases, with 7 bases between them. The germline V gene encodes CDR1 DFQATT and CDR2 SNEGSKA (reference sequence). The CDR3 bases are TGCAGTGCTAGGCCAGTCGAAAAACTGTTTTTT. Residues: CSARPVEKLFF.

Only one count was recorded for this clone. The J gene is TRBJ2-1, the V gene TRBV5-1, with D perhaps TRBD1 (6 bases). CDR1 and CDR2 (germline): SGHRS, YFSETQ. Trimming removed 2 bases from V and 6 bases from J, with 18 bases in between. The CDR3 is 16 amino acids. The CDR3 is CASSFRTPTGPNEQFF. Here the CDR3 DNA reads TGCGCCAGCAGCTTCCGAACACCGACAGGCCCCAATGAGCAGTTCTTC.

The V call is TRBV28, the J call TRBJ2-7; weak D call: TRBD2 (5 bases). The CDR3 contains 13 residues. The germline gives CDR1 MDHEN, CDR2 SYDVKM. Trimming left V 7 bases short and J 2 bases short, with 12 bases between. The CDR3 protein is CASTSPGTYEQYF. CDR3 nucleotide sequence: TGTGCCAGCACATCCCCCGGGACCTACGAGCAGTACTTC.

The gene calls are TRBV19 and TRBJ2-1; 12 nucleotides agree with TRBD1. Germline values: CDR1 LNHDA, CDR2 SQIVND (reference sequence). J gave up 7 bases and V 7 bases, and 8 bases lay outside the gene matches. The CDR3 is made up of 15 amino acids. The CDR3 nucleotides read TGTGCCAGTACTGGGGGACAGGGGGCCCTAAATGAGCAGTTCTTC. This codes for CASTGGQGALNEQFF.